Below, one T cell receptor (beta chain) is given with its context. Negative isolation was used for CD8+ and CD4+ T cells, and FACS enrichment was applied to TEMRA cells. This sample was taken from a study of CD8 T cells in Susac syndrome. RNA in amounts of roughly 0.45 to 1 ug was reverse transcribed with random hexamers. TCRdb used MiXCR to reprocess the immunoSEQ multiplex PCR reads, holding one entry per CDR3 protein. This sample has about 29,000 distinct CDR3 sequences; 85% to 95% occur once, and the top ten carry 0.27%. CDR1 is MNHEY and CDR2 is SMNVEV in the germline V gene (reference sequence). This CDR3 region has 12 residues. The J segment lost 3 bases and the V segment lost 7 bases, leaving 2 bases of the junction unmatched.

Sequenced: CD8+ T cells from PBMCs. This chain uses TRBV27 with TRBJ2-7, with 8 bases that match TRBD2. The TCR was taken from a human donor in good health. The CDR3 loop is CASTGGGYEQYF. The CDR3 bases are TGTGCCAGCACCGGGGGGGGCTACGAGCAGTACTTC.